The 13 T cell receptor beta chains listed next were all sequenced from one sample in a study of metastatic and nonmetastatic thyroid tumors. TCRdb re-called the PCR reads through MiXCR. The top ten hold roughly 20% of the sample, which has roughly 6,800 clones, less than 30% seen once. Thyroid surgery was preceded by no treatment in any patient. Sequenced input: tumor tissue. Receptors were obtained from a female donor with papillary thyroid cancer or a benign thyroid nodule (not recorded which). Some clones in this sample may be carry-over from other donors' samples.

The V and J genes are TRBV15 and TRBJ2-5, with 15 bases fitting TRBD2. This CDR3 is 16 amino acids long. Germline CDR1 reads LNHNV; CDR2 reads YYDKDF (reference sequence). The J segment lost 6 bases and the V segment lost 1 base, leaving 3 bases of the junction unmatched. CDR3 nucleotides: TGTGCCACCAGCAGAGTGGGACTAGCGGGGGGTCAGACCCAGTACTTC. It translates to CATSRVGLAGGQTQYF.

This chain links TRBV30 with TRBJ2-7; 11 bases fit TRBD2. The V gene's germline CDR1 is GTSNPN and CDR2 SVGIG (reference sequence). V lost 2 bases to trimming and J lost 6 bases; unmatched junction nucleotides: 3. This CDR3 is 13 amino acids long. The CDR3 coding sequence is TGTGCCTGGAGTATTAGCGGGAGGGCCGAGCAGTACTTC. It yields the protein CAWSISGRAEQYF. Combining the CDR3 with reference TRBV30 and TRBJ2-7 gives the whole variable domain SQTIHQWPATLVQPVGSPLSLECTVEGTSNPNLYWYRQAAGRGLQLLFYSVGIGQISSEVPQNLSASRPQDRQFILSSKKLLLSDSGFYLCAWSISGRAEQYFGPGTRLTVT.

The chain is built from TRBV6-2 or TRBV6-3 and TRBJ2-5; TRBD2 is a possible D gene (5 bases). Trimming pared 4 bases from V and 5 bases from J, leaving 8 bases between. From germline, CDR1 is MNHEY and CDR2 SVGEGT. The CDR3 consists of 12 residues. Written as DNA, the CDR3 is TGTGCCAGCAGTTCGGGGTATGAGACCCAGTACTTC. The encoded protein is CASSSGYETQYF.

This clone is medium-sized by share. The CDR3 DNA is TGTGCCAGCAGCTTCCGACTAGCGGACTACAATGAGCAGTTCTTC. Residues: CASSFRLADYNEQFF. The chain combines TRBV5-5 with TRBJ2-1, with 9 bases fitting TRBD2. The CDR3 covers 15 residues. CDR1 is SGHKS, CDR2 YYEKEE, per germline (reference sequence). The junction had 3 bases not matched to a gene; V was cut back by 2 bases and J by 3 bases. Full variable domain (rest looked up from reference TRBV5-5 and TRBJ2-1): DAGVTQSPTHLIKTRGQQVTLRCSPISGHKSVSWYQQVLGQGPQFIFQYYEKEERGRGNFPDRFSARQFPNYSSELNVNALLLGDSALYLCASSFRLADYNEQFFGPGTRLTVL.

The chain carries TRBV27 and TRBJ1-6; 8 nucleotides agree with TRBD1. The CDR3 runs 13 residues. CDR1 and CDR2 (germline): MNHEY, SMNVEV (reference sequence). Trimming at V came to 7 bases and at J to 7 bases, leaving 3 bases not matched to a gene. The CDR3 coding sequence is TGTGCCAGCAATGGACAGGGAAATTCACCCCTCCACTTT. Its protein product is CASNGQGNSPLHF.

The chain couples TRBV9 to TRBJ1-6; D unresolved. The CDR3 sequence is 12 residues long. Germline CDR1 reads SGDLS; CDR2 reads YYNGEE. Trimming left V 3 bases short and J 6 bases short, with 4 bases between. The CDR3 region is CASSGSNSPLHF. The CDR3 DNA reads as TGTGCCAGCAGCGGCAGTAATTCACCCCTCCACTTT.

The table lists this clone with a few counts. The genes are TRBV12-3 or TRBV12-4 and TRBJ2-1; D gene unclear. V lost 5 bases, J lost 6 bases, and 8 bases lay in between. The CDR3 is 12 amino acids. The CDR3 sequence is CASSPLGNEQFF. CDR3 in DNA: TGTGCCAGCAGTCCTCTCGGCAATGAGCAGTTCTTC.

The V gene is TRBV11-3, the J gene TRBJ1-4, with 10 bases aligning to TRBD1. J was trimmed by 13 bases and V by 2 bases; bases with no gene match: 4. Germline V gene sequence: CDR1 SGHNT, CDR2 YENEEA. The CDR3 runs 13 residues. The CDR3: CASSLFGTGALFF. The CDR3, as DNA: TGTGCCAGCAGCTTATTCGGGACAGGGGCACTGTTTTTT.

Only a few counts were recorded for this clone. The chain has TRBV29-1 and TRBJ2-3, with 13 bases that match TRBD2. The germline V gene has CDR1 SQVTM and CDR2 ANQGSEA. There are 12 residues in the CDR3. V gave up 4 bases and J gave up 14 bases; unmatched junction bases: 6. The CDR3 region has the DNA TGCAGCGTTGGGACTAGCGGGAGTCTCTTGTATTTT. It yields the protein CSVGTSGSLLYF.

This chain connects TRBV4-2 to TRBJ2-1; possibly TRBD1 for D (5 bases). V shed 6 bases and J shed 1 base, with 16 bases lying between them. Germline V gene lookup returns CDR1 LGHNA and CDR2 YNFKEQ. CDR3 size: 16 residues. The CDR3 coding sequence is TGTGCCAGCAGTAGGGTAGGGGTACTATCCTACAATGAGCAGTTCTTC. Residues: CASSRVGVLSYNEQFF.

This clone qualifies as medium-sized. The chain has TRBV6-1 and TRBJ1-2; D remains ambiguous. The CDR3 runs to 13 residues. V lost 1 base to trimming and J lost 4 bases, with 7 bases between them. Germline loops: CDR1 MNHNS, CDR2 SASEGT. The CDR3 reads CASSEVGGYGYTF. CDR3 bases: TGTGCCAGCAGTGAAGTGGGCGGCTATGGCTACACCTTC.

This clone came up a few times. This rearrangement joins TRBV4-2 to TRBJ2-3, with 7 nucleotides matching TRBD2. V was pared by 1 base and J by 8 bases, with 15 bases of the junction left unmatched. This CDR3 is built from 17 residues. Germline assignment: CDR1 LGHNA and CDR2 YNFKEQ. CDR3 in DNA: TGTGCCAGCAGCCAAGGGCGTGGCGGGAGAGAGGAGGGTACGCAGTATTTT. Translation gives CASSQGRGGREEGTQYF.

Only one count was recorded for this clone. The chain recombines TRBV5-4 with TRBJ1-2; D gene uncertain. There are 15 residues in the CDR3. The germline V gene encodes CDR1 SGHNT and CDR2 YYREEE (reference sequence). V lost 4 bases to trimming and J lost 5 bases, with 18 bases between them. The CDR3 nucleotides are TGTGCCAGCAGCCCTGGTGGGGAATCTAGGTATGGCTACACCTTC. The encoded protein is CASSPGGESRYGYTF. The full variable domain, completed using reference TRBV5-4 and TRBJ1-2, is ETGVTQSPTHLIKTRGQQVTLRCSSQSGHNTVSWYQQALGQGPQFIFQYYREEENGRGNFPPRFSGLQFPNYSSELNVNALELDDSALYLCASSPGGESRYGYTFGSGTRLTVV.